These T cell receptor beta chains were read from a single sample in a study of response to subunit inactivated influenza vaccine. TCRdb analysed the RT-PCR reads with MiXCR anew, one entry per CDR3 protein. The profile shows 560,000 or so distinct CDR3 sequences, less than 8% of them singletons. The sample was PBMCs from blood, taken about 23 months after vaccination. The receptors were gathered from a man aged 45 to 75 who received an inactivated influenza vaccine. Both conserved end residues are part of each CDR3. The D gene is left open where the match is weak. Clone size is given for some rows only: seen once, a few or many times, or a class if the clone is expanded.

TRBJ2-1 TRBV4-1 . TRBD2 CASSQLGLVYNEQFF TGCGCCAGCAGCCAACTTGGACTAGTTTACAATGAGCAGTTCTTC
TRBJ2-7 TRBV6-2/TRBV6-3 few . CASSSTVHSYEQYF TGTGCCAGCAGTTCCACAGTTCACTCCTACGAGCAGTACTTC
TRBJ2-7 TRBV3-1 few TRBD2 CASSQGLAGGRDEQYF TGTGCCAGCAGCCAGGGACTAGCGGGAGGTCGGGACGAGCAGTACTTC
TRBJ2-1 TRBV20-1 . . CSARENEQFF TGCAGTGCTAGGGAAAATGAGCAGTTCTTC
TRBJ1-6 TRBV3-1 many . CASSQGQNSPLHF TGTGCCAGCAGCCAAGGACAGAATTCACCCCTCCACTTT
TRBJ2-3 TRBV24-1 few . CATSEGFRTRTDTQYF TGTGCCACCAGTGAGGGTTTTAGGACCCGCACAGATACGCAGTATTTT
TRBJ2-3 TRBV30 . TRBD2 CAWSGGLAGGPDTQYF TGTGCCTGGAGTGGCGGACTAGCGGGAGGGCCAGATACGCAGTATTTT
TRBJ1-1 TRBV5-1 . TRBD1 CASSLNSGITGGRNTEAFF TGCGCCAGCAGCTTAAATTCCGGGATCACAGGGGGGAGGAACACTGAAGCTTTCTTT
TRBJ1-1 TRBV12-3/TRBV12-4 few . CASSWDTLRGTEAFF TGTGCCAGCAGTTGGGATACTCTAAGGGGCACTGAAGCTTTCTTT
TRBJ2-7 TRBV7-2 few . CASSPPPHNPSYEQYF TGTGCCAGCAGCCCCCCTCCGCACAATCCATCCTACGAGCAGTACTTC
TRBJ1-2 TRBV3-1 . TRBD1 CASSQELLGQGRNYGYTF TGTGCCAGCAGCCAAGAACTCCTCGGACAGGGGCGCAACTATGGCTACACCTTC
TRBJ1-5 TRBV28 . . CASTQGHPGNQPQHF TGTGCCAGCACCCAGGGACACCCTGGGAATCAGCCCCAGCATTTT
TRBJ2-2 TRBV6-4 few . CASSRGQGRVGRGNTGELFF TGTGCCAGCAGCAGAGGACAGGGGCGTGTCGGGAGGGGAAACACCGGGGAGCTGTTTTTT
TRBJ1-6 TRBV5-5 many . CASRPDFRESNSPLHF TGTGCCAGCAGACCTGATTTCCGGGAATCGAATTCACCCCTCCACTTT
TRBJ1-3 TRBV29-1 many . CSVGTGSGNTIYF TGCAGCGTTGGTACAGGGTCTGGAAACACCATATATTTT
TRBJ2-5 TRBV20-1 . TRBD2 CSARRLAGEETQYF TGCAGTGCCCGAAGGCTAGCGGGAGAAGAGACCCAGTACTTC
TRBJ1-2 TRBV10-3 . TRBD1 CAISEGQGYYGYTF TGTGCCATCAGTGAGGGACAGGGGTACTATGGCTACACCTTC